The rows below give T cell receptor beta chains drawn from one sample of a study of T cell changes during pregnancy in multiple sclerosis. Clones were read by immunoSEQ multiplex PCR, and TCRdb kept only the in-frame ones, dropping some. This sample has under 75,000 clones, with about 91% found just once. The sample here was peripheral blood, taken in the first trimester of pregnancy. Source of these receptors: a female donor with multiple sclerosis, enrolled in a pregnancy study. The CDR3 runs from the conserved cysteine through the conserved F or W. The D gene is left open where the match is weak. Expanded clones get a size class; other rows say once, few or many, or leave the size out.

D	size	V	J	CDR3	DNA
NA	NA	TRBV27	TRBJ1-5	CASSPRGEPQHF	TGTGCCAGCAGCCCCCGCGGGGAACCCCAGCATTTT
NA	NA	TRBV5-5	TRBJ1-2	CASSLERRNYGYTF	TGTGCCAGCAGCTTGGAAAGGCGGAACTATGGCTACACCTTC
TRBD1	once	TRBV19	TRBJ2-1	CASSIVSGTGDNEQFF	TGTGCCAGTAGTATAGTCTCAGGGACAGGGGACAATGAGCAGTTCTTC
NA	NA	TRBV5-6	TRBJ1-1	CASSFTGRNTEAFF	TGTGCCAGCAGCTTCACGGGGAGGAACACTGAAGCTTTCTTT
TRBD1	NA	TRBV6-1	TRBJ1-5	CASSVTGIEQPQHF	TGTGCCAGCAGCGTGACAGGGATTGAACAGCCCCAGCATTTT
NA	once	TRBV28	TRBJ1-3	CASTPQTSHSGNTIYF	TGTGCCAGCACCCCCCAAACCTCCCACTCCGGAAACACCATATATTTT
NA	NA	TRBV9	TRBJ2-3	CASSVGGPGTDTQYF	TGTGCCAGCAGCGTAGGGGGGCCGGGCACAGATACGCAGTATTTT
NA	NA	TRBV2	TRBJ1-3	CASSDRGGGNTIYF	TGTGCCAGCAGTGACAGGGGTGGTGGAAACACCATATATTTT
TRBD1	NA	TRBV19	TRBJ2-7	CASSITGTGVEQYF	TGTGCCAGTAGTATCACCGGGACAGGGGTCGAGCAGTACTTC
TRBD1	NA	TRBV6-6	TRBJ1-3	CASSYSGTASGNTIYF	TGTGCCAGCAGTTACTCTGGGACAGCCTCTGGAAACACCATATATTTT
NA	NA	TRBV6-5	TRBJ1-5	CASSYAGSNQPQHF	TGTGCCAGCAGTTACGCGGGTAGCAATCAGCCCCAGCATTTT
TRBD1	NA	TRBV5-4	TRBJ1-5	CASSFGTGFFGARNQPQHF	TGTGCCAGCAGCTTTGGGACAGGTTTTTTTGGGGCCCGCAATCAGCCCCAGCATTTT
TRBD1	NA	TRBV28	TRBJ1-4	CASTLDRELFF	TGTGCCAGCACCCTGGACAGGGAACTGTTTTTT
TRBD1	NA	TRBV18	TRBJ1-1	CASSTDRGGDTEAFF	TGTGCCAGCTCAACCGACAGGGGAGGGGACACTGAAGCTTTCTTT
TRBD1	NA	TRBV19	TRBJ1-3	CASSPDRGYGNTIYF	TGTGCCAGTAGTCCCGACAGGGGGTATGGAAACACCATATATTTT
TRBD1	NA	TRBV6-5	TRBJ1-4	CASSRQGATNEKLFF	TGTGCCAGCAGTCGTCAGGGGGCTACTAATGAAAAACTGTTTTTT
NA	NA	TRBV9	TRBJ1-5	CASSPQGGNQPQHF	TGTGCCAGCAGCCCCCAGGGTGGGAATCAGCCCCAGCATTTT
TRBD1	NA	TRBV7-9	TRBJ1-6	CASSPVGQVNNSPLHF	TGTGCCAGCAGCCCCGTCGGACAGGTCAATAATTCACCCCTCCACTTT
NA	NA	TRBV6-1	TRBJ2-2	CASSKGEGTGELFF	TGTGCCAGCAGTAAGGGGGAGGGAACCGGGGAGCTGTTTTTT
TRBD1	once	TRBV7-9	TRBJ2-7	CASSLAGTGGRYEQYF	TGTGCCAGCAGCTTAGCAGGCACAGGGGGACGGTACGAGCAGTACTTC
TRBD1	NA	TRBV5-4	TRBJ2-3	CASSQGQGASTDTQYF	TGTGCCAGCAGCCAGGGACAGGGGGCCAGCACAGATACGCAGTATTTT
TRBD1	NA	TRBV6-1	TRBJ1-1	CASSPRGDTEAFF	TGTGCCAGCAGCCCCAGGGGGGACACTGAAGCTTTCTTT
NA	NA	TRBV5-4	TRBJ2-7	CASSHWGVPSYEQYF	TGTGCCAGCAGCCACTGGGGGGTCCCCTCCTACGAGCAGTACTTC
TRBD2	NA	TRBV2	TRBJ2-1	CASSDVAGGWDEQFF	TGTGCCAGCAGTGACGTTGCGGGGGGATGGGATGAGCAGTTCTTC
NA	NA	TRBV11-2	TRBJ2-1	CASSLEQEQFF	TGTGCCAGCAGCTTAGAACAGGAGCAGTTCTTC
NA	NA	TRBV4-2	TRBJ1-3	CASSQYMGNTIYF	TGTGCCAGCAGCCAATATATGGGAAACACCATATATTTT
NA	NA	TRBV9	TRBJ2-2	CASSVGAKHTGELFF	TGTGCCAGCAGCGTAGGAGCGAAACACACCGGGGAGCTGTTTTTT
NA	few	TRBV5-1	TRBJ1-2	CASSLHAEEGYTF	TGCGCCAGCAGCTTGCACGCGGAGGAGGGCTACACCTTC
NA	NA	TRBV5-5	TRBJ1-2	CASSLPGTKIRTADF	TGTGCCAGCAGCTTGCCAGGTACTAAGATTCGGACAGCAGACTTC